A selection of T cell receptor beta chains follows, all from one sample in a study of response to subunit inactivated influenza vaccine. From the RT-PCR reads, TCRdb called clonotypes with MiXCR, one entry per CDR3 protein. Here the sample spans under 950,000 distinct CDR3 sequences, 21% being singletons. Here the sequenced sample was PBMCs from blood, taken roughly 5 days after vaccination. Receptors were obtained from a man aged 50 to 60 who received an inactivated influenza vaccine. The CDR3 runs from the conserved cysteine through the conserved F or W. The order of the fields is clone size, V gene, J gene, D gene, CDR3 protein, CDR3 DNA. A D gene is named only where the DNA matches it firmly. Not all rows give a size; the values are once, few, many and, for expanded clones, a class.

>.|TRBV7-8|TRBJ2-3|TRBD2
CASSPSPLAIHGTDTQYF
TGTGCCAGCAGTCCCTCCCCACTAGCGATACATGGCACAGATACGCAGTATTTT
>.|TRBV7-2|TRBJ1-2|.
CASSVRHDGGYGYTF
TGTGCCAGCAGCGTACGACACGATGGGGGGTATGGCTACACCTTC
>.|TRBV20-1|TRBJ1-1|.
CSARTPSMNTEAFF
TGCAGTGCTAGAACCCCGTCTATGAACACTGAAGCTTTCTTT
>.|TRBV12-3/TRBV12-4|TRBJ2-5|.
CASSLRRWETQYF
TGTGCCAGCAGTTTAAGGCGGTGGGAGACCCAGTACTTC
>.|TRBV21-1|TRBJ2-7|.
CASSKVRDSYEQYF
TGTGCCAGCAGCAAAGTCAGGGACTCCTACGAGCAGTACTTC
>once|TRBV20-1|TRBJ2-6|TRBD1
CSASGTGALVGANVLTF
TGCAGTGCTAGCGGGACAGGGGCGCTTGTCGGGGCCAACGTCCTGACTTTC
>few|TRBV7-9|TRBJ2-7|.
CASSLEDYYEQYF
TGTGCCAGCAGCTTAGAGGACTACTACGAGCAGTACTTC
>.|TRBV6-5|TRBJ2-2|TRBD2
CASSYSAWLAVNTGELFF
TGTGCCAGCAGTTACTCGGCTTGGCTAGCGGTTAACACCGGGGAGCTGTTTTTT
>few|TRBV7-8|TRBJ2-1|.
CASSLRRLSYNEQFF
TGTGCCAGCAGCTTACGGCGACTTTCCTACAATGAGCAGTTCTTC
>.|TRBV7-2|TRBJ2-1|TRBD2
CASSLSLAGGPENEQFF
TGTGCCAGCAGCTTATCGCTAGCGGGAGGGCCAGAGAATGAGCAGTTCTTC
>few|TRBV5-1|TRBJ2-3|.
CASSGGLAADTQYF
TGCGCCAGCAGCGGCGGACTGGCGGCGGATACGCAGTATTTT
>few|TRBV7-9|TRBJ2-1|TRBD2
CASSLSVLAASYNEQFF
TGTGCCAGCAGCTTATCGGTCCTAGCGGCCTCCTACAATGAGCAGTTCTTC
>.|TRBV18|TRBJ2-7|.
CASSPTAEEIADYEQYF
TGTGCCAGCTCACCGACCGCCGAGGAGATAGCGGACTACGAGCAGTACTTC
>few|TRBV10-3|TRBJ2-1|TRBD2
CAISVGTSGMNEQFF
TGTGCCATCAGTGTAGGGACTAGCGGAATGAATGAGCAGTTCTTC
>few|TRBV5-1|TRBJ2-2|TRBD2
CASSLGLREDGGELFF
TGCGCCAGCAGCTTGGGTCTGCGGGAGGATGGCGGGGAGCTGTTTTTT
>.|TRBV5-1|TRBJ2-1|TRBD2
CASSLLPAGGRDEQFF
TGCGCCAGCAGCTTGTTACCAGCGGGGGGGAGGGATGAGCAGTTCTTC
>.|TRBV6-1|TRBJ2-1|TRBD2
CASSETGGYDEQFF
TGTGCCAGCAGTGAAACGGGGGGGTACGATGAGCAGTTCTTC
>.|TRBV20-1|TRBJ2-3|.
CSARALGGSSTDTQYF
TGCAGTGCTAGAGCTCTGGGCGGGTCTAGCACAGATACGCAGTATTTT
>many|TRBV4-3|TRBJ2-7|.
CASSQDTQRYEQYF
TGCGCCAGCAGCCAAGATACCCAGCGGTACGAGCAGTACTTC
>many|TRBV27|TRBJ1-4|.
CASSLWGTTNEKLFF
TGTGCCAGCAGTTTATGGGGTACAACTAATGAAAAACTGTTTTTT
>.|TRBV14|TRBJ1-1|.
CASSQGWTEAFF
TGTGCCAGCAGCCAAGGGTGGACTGAAGCTTTCTTT
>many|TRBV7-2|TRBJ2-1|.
CASSYRPSVGNEQFF
TGTGCCAGCAGCTATCGGCCCAGTGTAGGCAATGAGCAGTTCTTC
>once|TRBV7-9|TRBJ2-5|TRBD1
CASSDRDRGPQAQYF
TGTGCCAGCAGCGACCGGGACAGGGGCCCCCAGGCCCAGTACTTC
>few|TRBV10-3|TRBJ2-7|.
CATRQSSYEQYF
TGTGCCACCCGTCAGAGCTCCTACGAGCAGTACTTC
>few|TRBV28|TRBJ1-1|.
CASSLFPQTEAFF
TGTGCCAGCAGTTTATTCCCACAGACTGAAGCTTTCTTT
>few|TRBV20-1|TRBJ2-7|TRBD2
CSARTSGSLSSYEQYF
TGCAGTGCCCGGACTAGCGGGAGCCTTAGCTCCTACGAGCAGTACTTC
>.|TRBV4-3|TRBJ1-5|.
CASSQDLSNQPQHF
TGCGCCAGCAGCCAAGATTTGAGCAATCAGCCCCAGCATTTT
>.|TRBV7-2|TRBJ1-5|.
CASSLGYGGRYSPQHF
TGTGCCAGCAGCTTAGGTTATGGGGGCAGGTACTCACCCCAGCATTTT
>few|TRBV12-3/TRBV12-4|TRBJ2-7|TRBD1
CASSPPRTGTAGEQYF
TGTGCCAGCAGTCCTCCGCGGACAGGGACCGCGGGCGAGCAGTACTTC
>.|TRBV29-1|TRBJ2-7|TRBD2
CSASGRVHEQYF
TGCAGCGCCAGCGGGAGGGTCCACGAGCAGTACTTC
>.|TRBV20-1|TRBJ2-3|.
CSARDTGFLSTDTQYF
TGCAGTGCTAGAGATACGGGCTTCCTTAGCACAGATACGCAGTATTTT
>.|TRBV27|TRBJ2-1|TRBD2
CASSFSSGSFNEQFF
TGTGCCAGCAGTTTTTCTAGCGGGAGTTTTAATGAGCAGTTCTTC
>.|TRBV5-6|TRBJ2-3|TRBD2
CASSSGTSGRGDTQYF
TGTGCCAGCAGCAGTGGGACTAGCGGGCGTGGAGATACGCAGTATTTT
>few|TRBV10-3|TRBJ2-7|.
CAISDFQGRDEQYF
TGTGCCATCAGTGACTTTCAGGGGCGGGACGAGCAGTACTTC
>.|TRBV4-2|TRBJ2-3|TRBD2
CASSQDQTSGVGTDTQYF
TGTGCCAGCAGCCAAGATCAGACTAGCGGGGTGGGGACAGATACGCAGTATTTT
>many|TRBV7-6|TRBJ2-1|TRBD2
CASSLFLAGVFPPNEQFF
TGTGCCAGCAGCTTATTCCTAGCGGGAGTTTTCCCTCCCAATGAGCAGTTCTTC
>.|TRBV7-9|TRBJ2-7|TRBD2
CASSSLLAGVGEQYF
TGTGCCAGCAGCTCCCTCCTAGCGGGGGTGGGTGAGCAGTACTTC
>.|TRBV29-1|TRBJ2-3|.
CSGRTNTDTQYF
TGCAGCGGGAGGACAAACACAGATACGCAGTATTTT